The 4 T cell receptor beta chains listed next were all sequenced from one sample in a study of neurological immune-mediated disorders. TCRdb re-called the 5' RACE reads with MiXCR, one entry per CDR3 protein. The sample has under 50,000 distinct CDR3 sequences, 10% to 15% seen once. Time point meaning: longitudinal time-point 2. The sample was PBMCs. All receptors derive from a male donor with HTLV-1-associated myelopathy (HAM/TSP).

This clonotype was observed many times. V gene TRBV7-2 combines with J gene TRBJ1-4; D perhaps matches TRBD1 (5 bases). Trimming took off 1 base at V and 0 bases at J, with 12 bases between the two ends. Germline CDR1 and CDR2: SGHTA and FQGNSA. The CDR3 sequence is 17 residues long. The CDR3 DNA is TGTGCCAGCAGCTTAGGGGGGAAACTTGCAACTAATGAAAAACTGTTTTTT. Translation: CASSLGGKLATNEKLFF.

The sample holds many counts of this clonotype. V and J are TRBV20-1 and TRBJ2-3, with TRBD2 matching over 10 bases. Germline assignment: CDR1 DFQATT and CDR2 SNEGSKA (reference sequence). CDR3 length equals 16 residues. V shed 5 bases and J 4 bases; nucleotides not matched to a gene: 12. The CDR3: CSAWGGGLAKSDTQYF. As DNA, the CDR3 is TGCAGTGCTTGGGGGGGGGGACTAGCGAAATCAGATACGCAGTATTTT.

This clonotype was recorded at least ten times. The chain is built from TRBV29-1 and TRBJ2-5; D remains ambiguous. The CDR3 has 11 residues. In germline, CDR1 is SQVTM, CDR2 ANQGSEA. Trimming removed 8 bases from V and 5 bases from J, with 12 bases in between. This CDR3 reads CSPSIWETQYF. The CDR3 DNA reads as TGCAGCCCCTCAATATGGGAGACCCAGTACTTC.

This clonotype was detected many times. The CDR3 loop reads CASRALGQGLHEQYF. CDR3 DNA: TGTGCCAGCAGAGCTCTGGGACAGGGGTTGCACGAGCAGTACTTC. The chain recombines TRBV7-2 with TRBJ2-7; TRBD1 agrees at 10 bases. In germline, CDR1 is SGHTA, CDR2 FQGNSA. This CDR3 region has 15 residues. J gave up 5 bases and V 6 bases, and 10 bases lay outside the gene matches.